The rows below give T cell receptor beta chains drawn from one sample of a study of OX40 agonist ivuxolimab in advanced cancers. The repertoire was sequenced with immunoSEQ multiplex PCR; TCRdb's copy has only in-frame clones and lacks some. The repertoire consists of roughly 98,000 clones, with about 79% occurring once and the leading ten covering roughly 1.5%. Material: CD4+ or CD8+ T cells sorted from blood, obtained in a trial of the OX40 agonist ivuxolimab. These receptors were obtained from an adult with an advanced solid tumor such as melanoma, head and neck, liver or kidney cancer. Each CDR3 is given with its conserved first and last residue. A D gene is named only where the DNA matches it firmly. Only some rows state a clone size, as once, few, many or a class for expanded clones.

>NA|TRBV7-3|NA|18|TRBJ1-5
TGTGCCAGCACCCTATCCCCCCAGGGCAAGGGGCGGAATCAGCCCCAGCATTTT
CASTLSPQGKGRNQPQHF
>NA|TRBV29-1|NA|14|TRBJ2-2
TGCAGCGTTCCGGGACTGTCCAACACCGGGGAGCTGTTTTTT
CSVPGLSNTGELFF
>NA|TRBV7-2|TRBD2|15|TRBJ2-3
TGTGCCAGCAGCCAGTCCAGCGGGACGGGAAGGACGCAGTATTTT
CASSQSSGTGRTQYF
>NA|TRBV6-6|TRBD2|14|TRBJ2-1
TGTGCCAGCAGCTCGGGACTAGGGGTCTATGAGCAGTTCTTC
CASSSGLGVYEQFF
>NA|TRBV28|NA|15|TRBJ1-5
TGTGCCAGCAGTGCCTTACAGGGATACAATCAGCCCCAGCATTTT
CASSALQGYNQPQHF
>NA|TRBV5-1|NA|14|TRBJ1-3
TGCGCCAGCAGCTTGGAGGCGTTTGGAAACACCATATATTTT
CASSLEAFGNTIYF
>few|TRBV5-4|TRBD1|18|TRBJ1-1
TGTGCCAGCAGCCTTCGGACAGGGGGCTCCATATTGAACACTGAAGCTTTCTTT
CASSLRTGGSILNTEAFF
>NA|TRBV28|TRBD1|15|TRBJ2-7
TGTGCCAGCAGTCGTTCACAGGGGGCGTACAACGAGCAGTACTTC
CASSRSQGAYNEQYF
>NA|TRBV6-5|NA|14|TRBJ1-1
TGTGCCAGCACCTCCCCCAGGGGGAACACTGAAGCTTTCTTT
CASTSPRGNTEAFF
>NA|TRBV12-2|NA|16|TRBJ2-5
TGTGCAAGTCGCTATAGGGGGGAGAGGTTTTCAGAGACCCAGTACTTC
CASRYRGERFSETQYF
>once|TRBV19|NA|15|TRBJ2-3
TGTGCCAGTAGTATAGATTCTCTCTCCCCGGATACGCAGTATTTT
CASSIDSLSPDTQYF
>NA|TRBV28|NA|14|TRBJ1-1
TGTGCCAGCAGTTTCCCTCGGCCGAACACTGAAGCTTTCTTT
CASSFPRPNTEAFF
>NA|TRBV10-2|NA|13|TRBJ1-2
TGCGCCAGCAGTGCACAGGAAAACTATGGCTACACCTTC
CASSAQENYGYTF
>NA|TRBV6-5|NA|13|TRBJ2-7
TGTGCCAGCAGTTATGGCCCCAACTACGAGCAGTACTTC
CASSYGPNYEQYF
>NA|TRBV27|NA|12|TRBJ2-7
TGTGCCAGCACCTCGACTCAGAACGAGCAGTACTTC
CASTSTQNEQYF
>NA|TRBV15|TRBD1|12|TRBJ2-5
TGTGCCACCAGCAACAGGGGGCGCATCCAGTACTTC
CATSNRGRIQYF
>NA|TRBV4-1|TRBD2|16|TRBJ2-7
TGCGCCAGCAGCCAAGATCGGGCTAGCGGGAGTTACGAGCAGTACTTC
CASSQDRASGSYEQYF
>NA|TRBV7-3|NA|15|TRBJ2-3
TGTGCCAGCAGCTTAATGGGTACAAGCACAGATACGCAGTATTTT
CASSLMGTSTDTQYF
>NA|TRBV6-4|NA|14|TRBJ1-1
TGTGCCAGCAGTGAAAAGACCTGGAATGGTGAAGCTTTCTTT
CASSEKTWNGEAFF
>once|TRBV5-6|TRBD2|17|TRBJ2-1
TGTGCCAGCAGCTTGCTCGGGGGAGGGCCCAAATACAATGAGCAGTTCTTC
CASSLLGGGPKYNEQFF
>NA|TRBV11-2|NA|14|TRBJ2-1
TGTGCCAGCAGCTTATCCTTCAGGGAGGATGAGCAGTTCTTC
CASSLSFREDEQFF
>NA|TRBV6-5|NA|14|TRBJ2-2
TGTGCCAGCATTTTGCAGGGACTGACCGGGGAGCTGTTTTTT
CASILQGLTGELFF
>NA|TRBV6-1|NA|16|TRBJ2-7
TGTGCCAGCAGTGAAGCGCGGTCCGACCCCCGCTACGAGCAGTACTTC
CASSEARSDPRYEQYF
>NA|TRBV19|NA|15|TRBJ1-3
TGTGCCAGTAGTATTGGGGAGTCGACTGGAAACACCATATATTTT
CASSIGESTGNTIYF
>NA|TRBV4-3|NA|13|TRBJ1-5
TGCGCCAGCAGCCAAGAACAGTCCCAGCCCCAGCATTTT
CASSQEQSQPQHF
>NA|TRBV7-3|NA|15|TRBJ2-2
TGTGCCAGCAGCCCTATCGGGACAAACACCGGGGAGCTGTTTTTT
CASSPIGTNTGELFF
>NA|TRBV5-1|TRBD1|14|TRBJ1-4
TGCGCCAGCAGTTTGACAGGGTCCAATGAAAAACTGTTTTTT
CASSLTGSNEKLFF
>NA|TRBV19|TRBD1|17|TRBJ1-5
TGTGCCAGTAGTAGGATAGGGGGCGCGGGCAGCAATCAGCCCCAGCATTTT
CASSRIGGAGSNQPQHF
>NA|TRBV6-1|NA|14|TRBJ1-1
TGTGCCAGCAGTCCGTTAACAGGATTCACTGAAGCTTTCTTT
CASSPLTGFTEAFF
>NA|TRBV30|NA|11|TRBJ1-2
TGTGCCTCGGGAGCTAACTATGGCTACACCTTC
CASGANYGYTF
>NA|TRBV14|NA|13|TRBJ1-1
TGTGCCAGCAGCCAAGGAGGGGGGTTTGCAGCTTTCTTT
CASSQGGGFAAFF
>few|TRBV2|NA|15|TRBJ2-7
TGTGCCAGCAGTGCAACGGGGGTTCGTTCCTACGAGCAGTACTTC
CASSATGVRSYEQYF
>NA|TRBV18|NA|15|TRBJ1-1
TGTGCCAGCTCACGTTCCGACCACCCGAACACTGAAGCTTTCTTT
CASSRSDHPNTEAFF
>NA|TRBV11-2|NA|16|TRBJ1-2
TGTGCCAGCAGCTTAGGCTCCTTCCGGGACACTTATGGCTACACCTTC
CASSLGSFRDTYGYTF
>NA|TRBV19|NA|14|TRBJ2-4
TGTGCCAGTAGCCCGGTCGGGGGCGGCGGCATTCAGTACTTC
CASSPVGGGGIQYF
>NA|TRBV6-1|NA|15|TRBJ2-3
TGTGCCAGCAGTGAAGATTTGGTAAGCACAGATACGCAGTATTTT
CASSEDLVSTDTQYF
>NA|TRBV2|TRBD2|14|TRBJ2-7
TGTGCCAGCAGGGGGACTAGCGGGAGTTTCGAGCAGTACTTC
CASRGTSGSFEQYF
>NA|TRBV5-5|TRBD1|14|TRBJ1-4
TGTGCCAGCAGCCCCGGGACAGGGGCTGAAAAACTGTTTTTT
CASSPGTGAEKLFF
>few|TRBV6-5|NA|14|TRBJ2-7
TGTGCCAGCAGTCAAATAACTGGCAGCTACGAGCAGTACTTC
CASSQITGSYEQYF
>NA|TRBV6-5|NA|15|TRBJ2-1
TGTGCCAGCAGCAGGGCGGGGGAAGGGGGCAATGAGCAGTTCTTC
CASSRAGEGGNEQFF
>NA|TRBV14|NA|13|TRBJ2-7
TGTGCCAGCAGCCAAATCATTGGATACGAGCAGTACTTC
CASSQIIGYEQYF
>NA|TRBV28|NA|15|TRBJ2-5
TGTGCCAGCAGTCCCCGGACTACAGCGGAAGAGACCCAGTACTTC
CASSPRTTAEETQYF
>NA|TRBV6-1|NA|13|TRBJ1-2
TGTGCCAGCAATAAGGACAGTCCCTATGGCTACACCTTC
CASNKDSPYGYTF
>NA|TRBV5-1|NA|19|TRBJ1-3
TGCGCCAGCAGCTTGGTTTCGATTATATTGACCCGCTCTGGAAACACCATATATTTT
CASSLVSIILTRSGNTIYF